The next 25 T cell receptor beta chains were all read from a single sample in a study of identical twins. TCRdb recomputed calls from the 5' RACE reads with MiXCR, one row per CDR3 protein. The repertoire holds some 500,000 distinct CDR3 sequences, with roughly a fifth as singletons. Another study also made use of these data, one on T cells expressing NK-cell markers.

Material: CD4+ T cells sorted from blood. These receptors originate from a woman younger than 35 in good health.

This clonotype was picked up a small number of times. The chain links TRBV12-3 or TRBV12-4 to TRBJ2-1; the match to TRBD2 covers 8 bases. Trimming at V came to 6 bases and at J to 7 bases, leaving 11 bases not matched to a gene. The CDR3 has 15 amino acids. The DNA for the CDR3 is TGTGCCAGCAGGCTAGCGGGCGGAAAGAGAAATGAGCAGTTCTTC. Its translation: CASRLAGGKRNEQFF.

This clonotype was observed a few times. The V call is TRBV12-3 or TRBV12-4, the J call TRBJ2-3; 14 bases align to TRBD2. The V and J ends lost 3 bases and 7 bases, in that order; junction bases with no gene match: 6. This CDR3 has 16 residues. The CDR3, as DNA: TGTGCCAGCAGTTTTGCCGGGACTAGCGGGAGAAATACGCAGTATTTT. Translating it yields CASSFAGTSGRNTQYF.

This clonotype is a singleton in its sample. CDR3 bases: TGTGCCAGCACAACACTAGCGAGCACAGATACGCAGTATTTT. Residues: CASTTLASTDTQYF. The chain links TRBV6-2 or TRBV6-3 to TRBJ2-3; 7 nucleotides align to TRBD2. Germline V CDR1 and CDR2: MNHEY, SVGEGT. The CDR3 totals 14 residues. V shed 7 bases, J shed 0 bases, and the junction held 4 bases outside the gene matches.

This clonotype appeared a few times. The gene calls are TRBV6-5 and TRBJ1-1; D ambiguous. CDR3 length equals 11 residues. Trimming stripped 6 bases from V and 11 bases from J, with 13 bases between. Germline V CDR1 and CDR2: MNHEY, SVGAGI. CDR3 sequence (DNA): TGTGCCAGCAGCCACCGGGGTGAGGCTTTCTTT. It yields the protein CASSHRGEAFF.

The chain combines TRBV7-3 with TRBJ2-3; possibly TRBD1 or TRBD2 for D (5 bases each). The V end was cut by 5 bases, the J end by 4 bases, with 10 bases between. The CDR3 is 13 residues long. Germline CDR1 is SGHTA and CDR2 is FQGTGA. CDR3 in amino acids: CASSPTGPDTQYF. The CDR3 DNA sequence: TGTGCCAGCAGCCCGACGGGGCCAGATACGCAGTATTTT. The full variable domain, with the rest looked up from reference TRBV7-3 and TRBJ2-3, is GAGVSQTPSNKVTEKGKYVELRCDPISGHTALYWYRQSLGQGPEFLIYFQGTGAADDSGLPNDRFFAVRPEGSVSTLKIQRTERGDSAVYLCASSPTGPDTQYFGPGTRLTVL.

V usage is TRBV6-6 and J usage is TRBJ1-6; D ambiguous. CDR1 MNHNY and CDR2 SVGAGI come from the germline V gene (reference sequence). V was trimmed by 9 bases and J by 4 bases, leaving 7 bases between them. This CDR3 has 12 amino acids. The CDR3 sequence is CASGRYNSPLHF. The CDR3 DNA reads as TGTGCCAGTGGGCGGTATAATTCACCCCTCCACTTT.

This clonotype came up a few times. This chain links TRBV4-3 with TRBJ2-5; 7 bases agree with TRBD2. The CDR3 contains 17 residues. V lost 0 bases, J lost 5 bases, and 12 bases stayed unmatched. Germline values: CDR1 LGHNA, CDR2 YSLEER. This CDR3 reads CASSQDLFLAAGETQYF. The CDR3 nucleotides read TGCGCCAGCAGCCAAGACTTATTCCTAGCGGCGGGGGAGACCCAGTACTTC.

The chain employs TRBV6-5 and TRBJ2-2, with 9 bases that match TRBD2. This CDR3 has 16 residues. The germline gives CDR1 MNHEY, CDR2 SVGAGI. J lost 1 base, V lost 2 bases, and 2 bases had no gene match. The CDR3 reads CASSYASGMNTGELFF. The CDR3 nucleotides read TGTGCCAGCAGTTACGCTAGCGGGATGAACACCGGGGAGCTGTTTTTT.

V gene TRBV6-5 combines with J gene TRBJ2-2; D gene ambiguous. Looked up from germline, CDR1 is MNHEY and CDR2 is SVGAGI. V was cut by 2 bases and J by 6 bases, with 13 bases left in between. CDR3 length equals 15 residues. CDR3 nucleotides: TGTGCCAGCAGTTACACCCCCCACGATTCCGGGGAGCTGTTTTTT. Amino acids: CASSYTPHDSGELFF.

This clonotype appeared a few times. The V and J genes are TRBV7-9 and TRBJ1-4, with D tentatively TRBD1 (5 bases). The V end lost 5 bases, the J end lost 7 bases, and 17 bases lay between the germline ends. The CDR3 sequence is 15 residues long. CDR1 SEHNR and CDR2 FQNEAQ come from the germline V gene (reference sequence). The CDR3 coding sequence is TGTGCCAGCAGCCGTATGGCGGGGACTGGTGAAAAACTGTTTTTT. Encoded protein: CASSRMAGTGEKLFF.

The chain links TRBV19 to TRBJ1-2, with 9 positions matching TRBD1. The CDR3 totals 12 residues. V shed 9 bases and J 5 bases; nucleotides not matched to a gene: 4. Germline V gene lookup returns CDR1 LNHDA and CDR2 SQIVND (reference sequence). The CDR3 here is CASGDRDYGYTF. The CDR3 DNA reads TGTGCCAGCGGGGACAGGGATTATGGCTACACCTTC.

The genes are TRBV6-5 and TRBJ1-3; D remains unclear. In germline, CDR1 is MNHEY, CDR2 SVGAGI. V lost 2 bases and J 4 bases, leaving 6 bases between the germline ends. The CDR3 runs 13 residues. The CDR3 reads CASSYDPGNTIYF. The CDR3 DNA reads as TGTGCCAGCAGTTACGACCCGGGAAACACCATATATTTT.

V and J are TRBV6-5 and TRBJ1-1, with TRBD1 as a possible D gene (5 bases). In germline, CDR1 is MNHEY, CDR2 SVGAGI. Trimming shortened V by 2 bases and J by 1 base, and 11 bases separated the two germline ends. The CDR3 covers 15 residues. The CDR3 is CASSYRGQPNTEAFF. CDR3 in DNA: TGTGCCAGCAGTTACAGGGGTCAGCCGAACACTGAAGCTTTCTTT.

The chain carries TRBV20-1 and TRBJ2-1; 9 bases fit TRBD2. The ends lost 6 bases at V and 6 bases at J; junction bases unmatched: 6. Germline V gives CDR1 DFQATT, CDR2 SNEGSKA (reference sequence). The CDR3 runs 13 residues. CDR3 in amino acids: CSAPGLAFNEQFF. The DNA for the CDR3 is TGCAGTGCACCCGGACTAGCGTTCAATGAGCAGTTCTTC.

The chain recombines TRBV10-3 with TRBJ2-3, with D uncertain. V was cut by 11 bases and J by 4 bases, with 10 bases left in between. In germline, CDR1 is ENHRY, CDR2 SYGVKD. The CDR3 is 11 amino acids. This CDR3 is CAVVGADTQYF. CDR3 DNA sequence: TGTGCCGTGGTAGGCGCAGATACGCAGTATTTT.

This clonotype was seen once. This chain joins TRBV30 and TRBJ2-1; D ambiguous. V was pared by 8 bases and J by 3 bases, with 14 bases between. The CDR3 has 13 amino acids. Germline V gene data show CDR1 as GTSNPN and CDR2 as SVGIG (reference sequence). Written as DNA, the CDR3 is TGTGCCCTAAAAAGGGCTGTCTACAATGAGCAGTTCTTC. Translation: CALKRAVYNEQFF.

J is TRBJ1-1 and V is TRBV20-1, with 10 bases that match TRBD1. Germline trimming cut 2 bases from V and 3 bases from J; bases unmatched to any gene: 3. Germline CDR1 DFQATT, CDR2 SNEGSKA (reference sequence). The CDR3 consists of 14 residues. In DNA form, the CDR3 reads TGCAGTGCTAGATTGGGGACAGGGGACACTGAAGCTTTCTTT. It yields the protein CSARLGTGDTEAFF.

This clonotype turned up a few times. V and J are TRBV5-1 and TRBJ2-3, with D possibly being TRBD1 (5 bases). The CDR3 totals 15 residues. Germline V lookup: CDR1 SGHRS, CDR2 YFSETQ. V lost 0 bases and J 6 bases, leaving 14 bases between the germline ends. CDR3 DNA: TGCGCCAGCAGCTTGGAGGGGTCTAGGGGCGATACGCAGTATTTT. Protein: CASSLEGSRGDTQYF.

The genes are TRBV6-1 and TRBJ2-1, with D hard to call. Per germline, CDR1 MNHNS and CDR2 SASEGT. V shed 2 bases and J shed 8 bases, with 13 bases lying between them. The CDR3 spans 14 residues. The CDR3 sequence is CASSESMWADEQFF. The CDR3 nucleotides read TGTGCCAGCAGTGAAAGTATGTGGGCCGATGAGCAGTTCTTC.

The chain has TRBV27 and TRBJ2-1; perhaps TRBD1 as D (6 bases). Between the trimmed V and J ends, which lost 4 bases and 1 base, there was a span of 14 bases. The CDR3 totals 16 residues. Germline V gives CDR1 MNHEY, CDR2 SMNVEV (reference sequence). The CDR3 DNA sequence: TGTGCCAGCAGTTACGAGGGGGTTTCTTCCTACAATGAGCAGTTCTTC. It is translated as CASSYEGVSSYNEQFF.

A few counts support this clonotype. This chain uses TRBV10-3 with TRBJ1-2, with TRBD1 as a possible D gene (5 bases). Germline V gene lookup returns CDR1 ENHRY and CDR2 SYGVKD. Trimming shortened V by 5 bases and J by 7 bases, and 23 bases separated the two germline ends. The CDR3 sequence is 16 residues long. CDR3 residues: CAISSQTGNLGGGYTF. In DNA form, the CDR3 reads TGTGCCATCAGTTCCCAAACCGGGAACCTTGGGGGTGGCTACACCTTC.

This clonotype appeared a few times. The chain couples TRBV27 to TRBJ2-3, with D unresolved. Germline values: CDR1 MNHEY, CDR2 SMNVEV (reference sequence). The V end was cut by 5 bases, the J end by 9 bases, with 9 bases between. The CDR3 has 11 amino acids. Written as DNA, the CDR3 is TGTGCCAGCAGTGAGGCCGCCACGCAGTATTTT. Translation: CASSEAATQYF.

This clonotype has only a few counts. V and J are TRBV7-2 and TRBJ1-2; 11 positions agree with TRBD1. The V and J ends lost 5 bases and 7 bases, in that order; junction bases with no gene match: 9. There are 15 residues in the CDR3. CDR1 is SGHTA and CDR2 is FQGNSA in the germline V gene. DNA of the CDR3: TGTGCCAGCAGCCCAGGGACAGGGGGGAACAGTGGCTACACCTTC. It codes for CASSPGTGGNSGYTF.

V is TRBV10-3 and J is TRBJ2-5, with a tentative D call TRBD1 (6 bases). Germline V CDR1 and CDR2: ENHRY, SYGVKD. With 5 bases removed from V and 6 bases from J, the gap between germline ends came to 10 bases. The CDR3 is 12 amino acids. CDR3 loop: CAISPQGQTQYF. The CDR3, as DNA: TGTGCCATCAGTCCCCAGGGGCAGACCCAGTACTTC.

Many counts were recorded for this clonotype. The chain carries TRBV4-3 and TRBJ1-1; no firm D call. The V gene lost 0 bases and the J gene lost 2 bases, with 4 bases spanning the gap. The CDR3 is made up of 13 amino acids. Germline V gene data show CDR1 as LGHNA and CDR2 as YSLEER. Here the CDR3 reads CASSQDINTEAFF. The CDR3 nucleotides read TGCGCCAGCAGCCAAGATATAAACACTGAAGCTTTCTTT.